The sequence of this TCR beta chain was determined in a study of shared clonotypes between healthy human individuals. The CDR3 covers 15 residues. CDR1 SQVTM and CDR2 ANQGSEA come from the germline V gene. V lost 6 bases, J lost 4 bases, and 11 bases stayed unmatched. It was at deep level that the assay was run. Evenly divided among several immunoSEQ plates was the genomic DNA of each subset. Unsorted PBMC samples were amplified in replicate PCRs containing roughly 0.3 ug DNA, about 30,000 T cell genomes. Assay used: immunoSEQ multiplex PCR; TCRdb lists only in-frame clones, some missing. Of 400,000 to 550,000 clones listed, about 80% were seen once; the top ten hold 10% to 15%.

The V gene is TRBV29-1, the J gene TRBJ2-2; 7 positions agree with TRBD1. The receptor's source is a woman aged 40 to 50 in good health. Some clones in this sample may be carry-over from other donors' samples. Sequenced input: PBMCs. The CDR3 nucleotides are TGCAGCGTCGGTGGTGGGACAGCGATCACCGGGGAGCTGTTTTTT. Amino acids: CSVGGGTAITGELFF.